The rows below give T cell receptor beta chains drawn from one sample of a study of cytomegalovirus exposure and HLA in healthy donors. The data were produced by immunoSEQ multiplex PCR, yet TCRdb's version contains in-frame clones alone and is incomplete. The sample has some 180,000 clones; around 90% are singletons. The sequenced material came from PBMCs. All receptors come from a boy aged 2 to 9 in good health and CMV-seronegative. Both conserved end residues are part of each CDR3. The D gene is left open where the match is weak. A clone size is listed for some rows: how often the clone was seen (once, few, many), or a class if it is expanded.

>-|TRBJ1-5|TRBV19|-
TGTGCCAGTACGATGGGCTGGAAGCAGCCCCAGCATTTT
CASTMGWKQPQHF
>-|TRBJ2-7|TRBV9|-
TGTGCCAGCAGTTTGGAGTGGGGTAGCGGCTACGAGCAGTACTTC
CASSLEWGSGYEQYF
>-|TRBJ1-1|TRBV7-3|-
TGTGCCAGCAGCCGGGGGGGCCTGAACACTGAAGCTTTCTTT
CASSRGGLNTEAFF
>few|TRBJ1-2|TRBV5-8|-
TGTGCCAGCAGCTTGCGGACTGGCTATGGCTACACCTTC
CASSLRTGYGYTF
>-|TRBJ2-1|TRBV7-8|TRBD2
TGTGCCAGCAGCACCCGGACTAGCGGGGCTCCCGATAGCTCCTACAATGAGCAGTTCTTC
CASSTRTSGAPDSSYNEQFF
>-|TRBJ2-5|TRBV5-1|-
TGCGCCAGCAGCTTATTCCGTGAGGCACGGGGAGAGACCCAGTACTTC
CASSLFREARGETQYF
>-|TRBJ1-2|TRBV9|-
TGTGCCAGCAGCGTGATGGGGGCAGGGGAGGGCTACACCTTC
CASSVMGAGEGYTF
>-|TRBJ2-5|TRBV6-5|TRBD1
TGTGCCAGCGGACCCAGGGGGTTTCAAGAGACCCAGTACTTC
CASGPRGFQETQYF
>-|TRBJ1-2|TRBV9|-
TGTGCCAGCAGCGTGCGGGGCGACTATGGCTACACCTTC
CASSVRGDYGYTF
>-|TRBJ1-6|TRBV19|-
TGTGCCAGTAGTATCCGCGCCAGTGGGAGGGATAATTCACCCCTCCACTTT
CASSIRASGRDNSPLHF
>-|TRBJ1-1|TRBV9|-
TGTGCCAGCAGCGGCGGGAGTAACACTGAAGCTTTCTTT
CASSGGSNTEAFF
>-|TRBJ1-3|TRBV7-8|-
TGTGCCAGCAGCCCCGGGGCGGGGTCTGGAAACACCATATATTTT
CASSPGAGSGNTIYF
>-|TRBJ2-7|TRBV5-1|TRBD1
TGCGCCAGCAGCTCCGGGACCGGGACAGGTTCCTACGAGCAGTACTTC
CASSSGTGTGSYEQYF
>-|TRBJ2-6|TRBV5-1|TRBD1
TGCGCCAGCAGCTTTGACAGGGGGAGTCCGGGGGCCAACGTCCTGACTTTC
CASSFDRGSPGANVLTF
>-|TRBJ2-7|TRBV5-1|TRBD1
TGCGCCAGCAGCCCGGACAGGGGGGGAGCTCTCTCCTACGAGCAGTACTTC
CASSPDRGGALSYEQYF
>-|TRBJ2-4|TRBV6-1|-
TGTGCCAGCCAGGGGAGACTAGCCAAAAACATTCAGTACTTC
CASQGRLAKNIQYF
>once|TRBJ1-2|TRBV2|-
TGTGCCAGCCTTATACGGACAGTTCGCTATGGCTACACCTTC
CASLIRTVRYGYTF
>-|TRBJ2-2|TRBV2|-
TGTGCCAGCAGGGAGGCCGGGGAGCTGTTTTTT
CASREAGELFF
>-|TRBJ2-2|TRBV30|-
TGTGCCTGGAGTGTAACGGCGGTCACCGGGGAGCTGTTTTTT
CAWSVTAVTGELFF
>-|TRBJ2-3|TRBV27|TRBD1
TGTGCCAGCAGCCCCAAACGGACAGGGCTGACAGATACGCAGTATTTT
CASSPKRTGLTDTQYF
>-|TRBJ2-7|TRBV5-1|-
TGCGCCAGCAGCATGGTACCCCAGGGGTCATCCTACGAGCAGTACTTC
CASSMVPQGSSYEQYF
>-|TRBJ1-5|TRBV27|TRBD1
TGTGCCAGCAGACAGGGGACAGGCAATCAGCCCCAGCATTTT
CASRQGTGNQPQHF
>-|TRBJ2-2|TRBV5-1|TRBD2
TGCGCCAGCAGCCCCGGACTAGGGGAGGCCGGGGAGCTGTTTTTT
CASSPGLGEAGELFF
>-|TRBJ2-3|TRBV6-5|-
TGTGCCAGCAGTCCTCCGGCGGAGGATACGCAGTATTTT
CASSPPAEDTQYF
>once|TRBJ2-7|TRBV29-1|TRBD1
TGCAGCGTTGGCGGCAGGACAGGGGGCCTCTACGAGCAGTACTTC
CSVGGRTGGLYEQYF
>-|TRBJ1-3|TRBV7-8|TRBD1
TGTGCCAGCAGCTTAATGGGACAGGGGGCGTCGGGAAACACCATATATTTT
CASSLMGQGASGNTIYF
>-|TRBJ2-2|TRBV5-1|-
TGCGCCAGCAGCTTGGGAGGAGCGAGCACCGGGGAGCTGTTTTTT
CASSLGGASTGELFF
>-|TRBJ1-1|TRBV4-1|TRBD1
TGCGCCAGCAGCCAAGAACAGGGGAGATTGAACACTGAAGCTTTCTTT
CASSQEQGRLNTEAFF
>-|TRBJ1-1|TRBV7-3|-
TGTGCCAGCAGCTTAGGGGGGGCCACTGAAGCTTTCTTT
CASSLGGATEAFF
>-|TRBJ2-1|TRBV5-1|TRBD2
TGCGCCAGCAGCCCCCCTCTAGCGGGCCGACCTTACAATGAGCAGTTCTTC
CASSPPLAGRPYNEQFF
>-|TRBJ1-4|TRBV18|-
TGTGCCAGCTCACCACCTGGGGCACCGACAACTAATGAAAAACTGTTTTTT
CASSPPGAPTTNEKLFF
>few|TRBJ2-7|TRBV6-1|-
TGTGCCAGCAGTGTTTCGGGTAACTACGAGCAGTACTTC
CASSVSGNYEQYF
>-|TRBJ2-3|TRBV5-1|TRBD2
TGCGCCAGCAGCTTGGTCCGACTAGCGAACACCCCAGATACGCAGTATTTT
CASSLVRLANTPDTQYF
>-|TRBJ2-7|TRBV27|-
TGTGCCAGCAGCTGGGCTTCGGGGAATATGTACGAGCAGTACTTC
CASSWASGNMYEQYF
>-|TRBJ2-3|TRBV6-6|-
TGTGCCAGCAGTCACATGAAAAGCACAGATACGCAGTATTTT
CASSHMKSTDTQYF
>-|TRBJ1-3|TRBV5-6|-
TGTGCCAGCAGCTTGGCCCCCAGATTCTCTGGAAACACCATATATTTT
CASSLAPRFSGNTIYF
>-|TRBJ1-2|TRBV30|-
TGTGCCTGGAGTGTAGGGGCCGGGGGGGTCTATGGCTACACCTTC
CAWSVGAGGVYGYTF
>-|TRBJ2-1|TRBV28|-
TGTGCCATGCAGACAGGATACAATGAGCAGTTCTTC
CAMQTGYNEQFF
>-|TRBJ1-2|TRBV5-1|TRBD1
TGCGCCAGCAGATCCGGGACAGGGGACTATGGCTACACCTTC
CASRSGTGDYGYTF
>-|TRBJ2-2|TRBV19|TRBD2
TGTGCCAGTAGCCGGCTAGCGGGGGGGCTTGCCGGGGAGCTGTTTTTT
CASSRLAGGLAGELFF
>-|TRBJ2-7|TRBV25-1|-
TGTGCCAGCAGTTATCACACCCCTCCCGAGCAGTACTTC
CASSYHTPPEQYF
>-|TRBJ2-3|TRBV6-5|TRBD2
TGTGCCAGCAGTTACGGTGCTAGCGGGATGACAGATACGCAGTATTTT
CASSYGASGMTDTQYF
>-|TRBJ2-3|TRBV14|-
TGTGCCAGCAGCCAACCCATGCAGGGATGGGTAGATACGCAGTATTTT
CASSQPMQGWVDTQYF
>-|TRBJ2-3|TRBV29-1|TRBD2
TGCAGCGTTGGGGGACTAGCCTCAGATACGCAGTATTTT
CSVGGLASDTQYF
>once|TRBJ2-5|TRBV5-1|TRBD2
TGCGCCAGCAGCTCTGGACTAGCGGGGGGGCTAGAGACCCAGTACTTC
CASSSGLAGGLETQYF
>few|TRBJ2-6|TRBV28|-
TGTGCCAGCTTTCGCTCTGGGGCCAACGTCCTGACTTTC
CASFRSGANVLTF
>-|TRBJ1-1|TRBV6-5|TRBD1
TGTGCCAGCAGTGGACAGGGAGTCATGAACACTGAAGCTTTCTTT
CASSGQGVMNTEAFF
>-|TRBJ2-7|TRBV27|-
TGTGCCAGCAGCCGCCGGGACAAGCTATACGAGCAGTACTTC
CASSRRDKLYEQYF
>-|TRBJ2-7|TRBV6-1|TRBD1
TGTGCCAGCAGTGACCGAGGGACAGTCGACTACGAGCAGTACTTC
CASSDRGTVDYEQYF
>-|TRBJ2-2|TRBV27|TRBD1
TGTGCCAGCAGTTGGACAGGGGTCCGGGAGCTGTTTTTT
CASSWTGVRELFF
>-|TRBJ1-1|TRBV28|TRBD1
TGTGCCAGCAGTGACAGGGGGGGAAGGACTGAAGCTTTCTTT
CASSDRGGRTEAFF
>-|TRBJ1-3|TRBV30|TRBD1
TGTGCCTGGAGCCGCACAGGGGTAAATGGAAACACCATATATTTT
CAWSRTGVNGNTIYF
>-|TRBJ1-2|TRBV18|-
TGTGCCAGCTCACCCAGTCGGGGTCGGGATGGCTACACCTTC
CASSPSRGRDGYTF
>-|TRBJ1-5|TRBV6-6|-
TGTGCCAGCAACCAACATTCGATGGGCCCGCCCCAGCATTTT
CASNQHSMGPPQHF
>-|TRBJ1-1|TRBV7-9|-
TGTTCCAGCAGCCCTCAGGCGAGCACTGAAGCTTTCTTT
CSSSPQASTEAFF